The next 18 T cell receptor beta chains were all read from a single sample in a study of blood T cell repertoires in COVID-19. Assay: immunoSEQ multiplex PCR; the TCRdb copy retains only in-frame clones and omits some. The data show 20,000 to 25,000 clones, about nine tenths seen once. The sequenced material came from peripheral blood. The receptors stem from an elderly woman with active or convalescent COVID-19.

The chain recombines TRBV6-2 or TRBV6-3 with TRBJ1-1, with 7 bases matching TRBD1. The V segment lost 0 bases and the J segment 11 bases; nucleotides outside the gene matches: 6. Germline-derived CDR1 and CDR2 are MNHEY and SVGEGT. The CDR3 has 13 amino acids. The DNA for the CDR3 is TGTGCCAGCAGTTACTCAGGACAGGTCGTTGCTTTCTTT. The encoded protein is CASSYSGQVVAFF.

The chain employs TRBV18 and TRBJ2-3, with D possibly matching TRBD2 (6 bases). Germline-derived CDR1 and CDR2 are KGHSH and LQKENI. The V and J ends lost 6 bases and 5 bases respectively, with 18 bases between them. This CDR3 is built from 15 residues. The CDR3 protein is CASSTQAGGKDTQYF. CDR3 in DNA: TGTGCCAGCTCTACACAGGCGGGCGGGAAAGATACGCAGTATTTT.

The chain carries TRBV27 and TRBJ1-3; D ambiguous. This CDR3 is 17 amino acids long. V dropped 5 bases and J dropped 0 bases, with 17 bases sitting between them. Germline CDR1 MNHEY, CDR2 SMNVEV (reference sequence). As DNA, the CDR3 is TGTGCCAGCAGTCCGGTACACCAAAGGAGCTCTGGAAACACCATATATTTT. The encoded protein is CASSPVHQRSSGNTIYF.

This clone showed up just a few times. This rearrangement joins TRBV11-2 to TRBJ1-4; a possible D gene is TRBD1 (5 bases). Trimming took 2 bases from V and 10 from J, leaving 17 bases between them. Per germline, CDR1 SGHAT and CDR2 FQNNGV. CDR3 length: 15 residues. Written as DNA, the CDR3 is TGTGCCAGCAGCTTAATGACAGCCGCTTCCGGAAAACTGTTTTTT. Protein: CASSLMTAASGKLFF. Complete variable domain (other parts from reference TRBV11-2 and TRBJ1-4): EAGVAQSPRYKIIEKRQSVAFWCNPISGHATLYWYQQILGQGPKLLIQFQNNGVVDDSQLPKDRFSAERLKGVDSTLKIQPAKLEDSAVYLCASSLMTAASGKLFFGSGTQLSVL.

V is TRBV4-1 and J is TRBJ1-2; 8 positions agree with TRBD1. CDR1 MGHRA and CDR2 YSYEKL come from the germline V gene. V shed 2 bases, J shed 4 bases, and the junction held 12 bases outside the gene matches. This CDR3 contains 17 residues. This CDR3 reads CASSQTRDRTVIYGYTF. CDR3 sequence (DNA): TGCGCCAGCAGCCAAACCCGGGACAGGACGGTTATCTATGGCTACACCTTC.

V gene TRBV6-1 combines with J gene TRBJ1-4; D may be TRBD1 (5 bases). Germline V gene sequence: CDR1 MNHNS, CDR2 SASEGT. The ends were cut back, 6 bases at V and 7 bases at J, with 15 bases in the middle. This CDR3 region has 14 residues. This CDR3 is CASRLSTRGEKLFF. The DNA for the CDR3 is TGTGCCAGCAGGCTATCAACAAGGGGTGAAAAACTGTTTTTT.

This clone occurred a few times. V usage is TRBV7-9 and J usage is TRBJ2-5, with D perhaps matching TRBD2 (6 bases). Germline V gives CDR1 SEHNR, CDR2 FQNEAQ (reference sequence). The CDR3 length is 15 residues. V was trimmed by 0 bases and J by 1 base, leaving 9 bases between them. In DNA form, the CDR3 reads TGTGCCAGCAGCTTAGCGTTGGGACTCCAAGAGACCCAGTACTTC. Translation: CASSLALGLQETQYF.

This chain connects TRBV7-3 to TRBJ2-3; 7 nucleotides agree with TRBD1. Per the germline V gene, CDR1 is SGHTA and CDR2 is FQGTGA. Unmatched junction bases numbered 13, after V lost 0 bases and J lost 10 bases. CDR3 length: 16 residues. The CDR3 protein is CASSLTWGTVNVAQYF. The CDR3 bases are TGTGCCAGCAGCTTAACGTGGGGGACAGTCAATGTTGCGCAGTATTTT. Looking up the rest from reference TRBV7-3 and TRBJ2-3 gives the full variable domain: GAGVSQTPSNKVTEKGKYVELRCDPISGHTALYWYRQSLGQGPEFLIYFQGTGAADDSGLPNDRFFAVRPEGSVSTLKIQRTERGDSAVYLCASSLTWGTVNVAQYFGPGTRLTVL.

This clone was detected only once. The J gene is TRBJ1-2, the V gene TRBV2; 10 positions match TRBD1. The CDR3 contains 16 residues. V was pared by 5 bases and J by 6 bases, with 12 bases of the junction left unmatched. Germline loops: CDR1 SNHLY, CDR2 FYNNEI. CDR3 coding DNA: TGTGCCAGCAGTCAAACAGGGGACAGGGGAGGTAATGGCTACACCTTC. It codes for CASSQTGDRGGNGYTF.

As for this clone: The same CDR3 can be traced to other DNA sequences in this sample. This chain joins TRBV6-5 and TRBJ2-7; 10 bases match TRBD1. This CDR3 has 14 amino acids. The J segment lost 2 bases and the V segment lost 3 bases, leaving 1 base of the junction unmatched. The germline CDR1 and CDR2 sequences are MNHEY and SVGAGI. CDR3 residues: CASSYGQGAYEQYF. CDR3 sequence (DNA): TGTGCCAGCAGTTATGGACAGGGGGCCTACGAGCAGTACTTC.

This clone was picked up one time. The CDR3 sequence is CASSTQGRSTEAFF. CDR3 sequence (DNA): TGTGCCAGCAGCACACAGGGGCGCAGCACTGAAGCTTTCTTT. The gene calls are TRBV7-2 and TRBJ1-1; 7 bases agree with TRBD1. The CDR3 covers 14 residues. The J segment lost 4 bases and the V segment lost 5 bases, leaving 7 bases of the junction unmatched. Germline-derived CDR1 and CDR2 are SGHTA and FQGNSA.

The chain uses TRBV4-3 and TRBJ2-6; TRBD2 matches 9 bases. There are 19 residues in the CDR3. Germline trimming cut 3 bases from V and 0 bases from J; bases unmatched to any gene: 9. CDR1 is LGHNA, CDR2 YSLEER, per germline. This chain's CDR3 is CASSHPSPAGGSGANVLTF. CDR3 nucleotide sequence: TGCGCCAGCAGCCATCCCAGCCCAGCGGGGGGCTCTGGGGCCAACGTCCTGACTTTC.

V and J are TRBV29-1 and TRBJ2-3; 11 bases are shared with TRBD2. Per the germline V gene, CDR1 is SQVTM and CDR2 is ANQGSEA. V gave up 4 bases and J gave up 4 bases; unmatched junction bases: 25. This CDR3 has 21 amino acids. The CDR3 region has the DNA TGCAGCGTTGCCCCCTTAACGACGAGCGGGCTAGCGGGGGGCGGGGCAGATACGCAGTATTTT. Residues: CSVAPLTTSGLAGGGADTQYF.

In its sample, this clone was seen a few times. The V and J genes are TRBV9 and TRBJ2-2; the match to TRBD1 covers 7 bases. Germline V lookup: CDR1 SGDLS, CDR2 YYNGEE. Trimming removed 4 bases from V and 1 base from J; junction bases left unmatched: 4. The CDR3 contains 15 residues. CDR3 loop: CASSNRQGNTGELFF. CDR3 DNA sequence: TGTGCCAGCAGCAATCGACAGGGGAACACCGGGGAGCTGTTTTTT.

The chain links TRBV28 to TRBJ1-6, with TRBD1 as a possible D gene (6 bases). Per germline, CDR1 MDHEN and CDR2 SYDVKM. V was cut by 6 bases and J by 8 bases, with 17 bases left in between. This CDR3 region has 15 residues. The CDR3 nucleotides read TGTGCCAGCAGCTCGCGGGGGGCGGGACATTCACCCCTCCACTTT. Translating it yields CASSSRGAGHSPLHF.

This chain uses TRBV4-2 with TRBJ1-5, with unresolved D. This CDR3 has 13 residues. The germline V and J ends were trimmed by 0 bases and 5 bases, with 5 bases remaining between them. The germline gives CDR1 LGHNA, CDR2 YNFKEQ. CDR3 DNA: TGTGCCAGCAGCCAAGATCGTGATCAGCCCCAGCATTTT. It yields the protein CASSQDRDQPQHF.

This chain links TRBV27 with TRBJ1-4; tentatively, D is TRBD1 (5 bases). CDR3 length: 16 amino acids. Germline CDR1 reads MNHEY; CDR2 reads SMNVEV (reference sequence). V was clipped by 5 bases and J by 0 bases, with 13 bases between them. For the CDR3, the DNA is TGTGCCAGCAGTCCGAGGGGACTTGCAACTAATGAAAAACTGTTTTTT. Translation gives CASSPRGLATNEKLFF.

This sequence joins TRBV7-9 and TRBJ2-5; D is perhaps TRBD1 (5 bases). V lost 1 base, J lost 2 bases, and 11 bases lay in between. The CDR3 runs to 15 residues. Germline V lookup: CDR1 SEHNR, CDR2 FQNEAQ (reference sequence). For the CDR3, the DNA is TGTGCCAGCAGCTTAGGACAGTTCCTACAAGAGACCCAGTACTTC. Translating gives CASSLGQFLQETQYF.